These 20 T cell receptor beta chains originate from one sample sequenced in a study of Graves' ophthalmopathy and Graves' hyperthyroidism. Amplification from RNA transcripts yielded the TCR beta CDR3 regions. HTBI-primed first-round RT-PCR preceded second-round multiplex PCR. TCRdb independently ran MiXCR on the multiplex PCR reads; one entry per CDR3 protein. The sample contains around 470,000 distinct CDR3 sequences, approximately 15% of which appear only once. Sample: blood. Source of these receptors: a woman in her twenties or thirties with Graves' ophthalmopathy.

This clonotype was picked up many times. The chain carries TRBV15 and TRBJ2-2; the match to TRBD1 covers 7 bases. CDR1 and CDR2 from the germline V gene are LNHNV and YYDKDF (reference sequence). This CDR3 region has 15 residues. The ends lost 3 bases at V and 5 bases at J; junction bases unmatched: 6. CDR3 nucleotide sequence: TGTGCCACCAGCAGGGACAGGTTGGGGACCGGGGAGCTGTTTTTT. This sequence encodes CATSRDRLGTGELFF.

This clonotype was seen many times. V usage is TRBV7-9 and J usage is TRBJ1-2; the D gene is possibly TRBD1 (5 bases). CDR3 size: 14 residues. The germline V gene has CDR1 SEHNR and CDR2 FQNEAQ (reference sequence). V lost 1 base and J 6 bases, leaving 12 bases between the germline ends. CDR3 residues: CASSLGTGGDGYTF. In DNA, the CDR3 is TGTGCCAGCAGCTTAGGAACAGGAGGAGATGGCTACACCTTC.

This clonotype was recorded at least ten times. J is TRBJ2-5 and V is TRBV7-8, with D possibly TRBD1 on 6 matching bases. CDR1 and CDR2 from the germline V gene are SGHVS and FQNEAQ. V was clipped by 5 bases and J by 5 bases, with 12 bases between them. The CDR3 loop spans 13 amino acids. This CDR3 is CASSPYRAETQYF. The CDR3 DNA sequence: TGTGCCAGCAGCCCTTACAGGGCTGAGACCCAGTACTTC.

This clonotype was recorded many times. The chain uses TRBV6-5 and TRBJ2-7, with 8 bases fitting TRBD2. Unmatched junction bases numbered 5, after V lost 2 bases and J lost 5 bases. CDR3 size: 14 residues. Germline CDR1 reads MNHEY; CDR2 reads SVGAGI. The CDR3 loop is CASSYGRGAHEQYF. The CDR3, as DNA: TGTGCCAGCAGTTACGGGCGGGGGGCCCACGAGCAGTACTTC.

This clonotype came up many times. This chain links TRBV6-1 with TRBJ1-2; the D is unclear. The CDR3 runs 12 residues. Germline V CDR1 and CDR2: MNHNS, SASEGT. Trimming took 7 bases from V and 4 from J, leaving 10 bases between them. CDR3 loop: CASTRIAYGYTF. The DNA of the CDR3 is TGTGCCAGCACCCGGATTGCCTATGGCTACACCTTC.

There are many counts of this clonotype. The J gene is TRBJ1-2, the V gene TRBV28; no clear D gene. The CDR3 is 13 amino acids. Germline V gene data show CDR1 as MDHEN and CDR2 as SYDVKM. With 3 bases removed from V and 4 bases from J, the gap between germline ends came to 9 bases. The CDR3 protein is CASSLDGTYGYTF. In DNA form, the CDR3 reads TGTGCCAGCAGTTTGGACGGAACCTATGGCTACACCTTC.

This clonotype was recorded at least ten times. The chain is built from TRBV7-2 and TRBJ2-2; 7 bases map to TRBD1. This CDR3 comprises 13 residues. From germline, CDR1 is SGHTA and CDR2 FQGNSA. V was clipped by 5 bases and J by 5 bases; unmatched bases: 2. The CDR3 DNA sequence: TGTGCCAGCAGCGCGACAGGGACCGGGGAGCTGTTTTTT. It specifies CASSATGTGELFF.

This rearrangement joins TRBV12-3 or TRBV12-4 to TRBJ2-7, with D possibly being TRBD1 (6 bases). This CDR3 has 14 residues. V shed 2 bases and J shed 6 bases, with 14 bases lying between them. CDR3 coding DNA: TGTGCCAGCAGTTTAATCGCAGGGGCGGGCGAGCAGTACTTC. It is translated as CASSLIAGAGEQYF.

This clonotype appeared many times. This sequence joins TRBV12-3 or TRBV12-4 and TRBJ2-5, with 8 bases that match TRBD1. The CDR3 totals 13 residues. V dropped 6 bases and J dropped 5; count of bases not matched to a gene: 5. The CDR3 sequence is CASRRTGSETQYF. The DNA for the CDR3 is TGTGCCAGCAGACGGACAGGGTCCGAGACCCAGTACTTC.

This chain links TRBV11-1 with TRBJ1-5; D is possibly TRBD1 (6 bases). Trimming shortened V by 1 base and J by 4 bases, and 17 bases separated the two germline ends. Germline assignment: CDR1 SGHAT and CDR2 FQDESV (reference sequence). The length of the CDR3 is 17 residues. The CDR3 DNA reads as TGTGCCAGCAGCTTAGGGGGGGGCAGTGGCTTTAATCAGCCCCAGCATTTT. This sequence encodes CASSLGGGSGFNQPQHF.

The table lists this clonotype with many counts. V gene TRBV12-3 or TRBV12-4 combines with J gene TRBJ1-5, with D possibly TRBD1 on 6 matching bases. V gave up 8 bases and J gave up 6 bases, with 11 bases separating them. This CDR3 is built from 12 residues. CDR3 DNA: TGTGCCAGCGCCAGGGGCCCTCAGCCCCAGCATTTT. This codes for CASARGPQPQHF.

This clonotype showed up many times. The chain uses TRBV20-1 and TRBJ2-7; maybe TRBD2 (6 bases). The CDR3 contains 15 residues. The V gene's germline CDR1 is DFQATT and CDR2 SNEGSKA (reference sequence). V lost 5 bases and J lost 3, with 20 bases in between. The CDR3: CSARGVEVVNYEQYF. In DNA, the CDR3 is TGCAGTGCTCGCGGGGTAGAGGTGGTTAACTACGAGCAGTACTTC.

This clonotype was seen at least ten times. The V call is TRBV6-1, the J call TRBJ1-5, with a weak D call TRBD1 (5 bases). The ends were cut back, 4 bases at V and 0 bases at J, with 13 bases in the middle. The CDR3 has 16 amino acids. Looked up from germline, CDR1 is MNHNS and CDR2 is SASEGT. In DNA form, the CDR3 reads TGTGCCAGCAGTGTGGAGGGGACCTATAGCAATCAGCCCCAGCATTTT. This translates into CASSVEGTYSNQPQHF.

The gene calls are TRBV28 and TRBJ1-2, with D tentatively TRBD1 (6 bases). The germline gives CDR1 MDHEN, CDR2 SYDVKM. The CDR3 spans 14 residues. V gave up 10 bases and J gave up 0 bases, with 15 bases separating them. The CDR3 region is CATPEDSSNYGYTF. The CDR3 DNA is TGTGCCACACCCGAGGACAGTTCTAACTATGGCTACACCTTC.

This clonotype was seen ten or more times. The chain combines TRBV30 with TRBJ1-1; D unclear. Trimming took 0 bases from V and 7 from J, leaving 3 bases between them. Germline assignment: CDR1 GTSNPN and CDR2 SVGIG (reference sequence). CDR3 length: 10 residues. CDR3 residues: CAWSVVEAFF. CDR3 in DNA: TGTGCCTGGAGTGTAGTTGAAGCTTTCTTT.

The chain combines TRBV4-2 with TRBJ1-5; D is uncertain. Germline V gene lookup returns CDR1 LGHNA and CDR2 YNFKEQ. CDR3 length: 17 amino acids. V dropped 1 base and J dropped 0 bases, with 13 bases sitting between them. The CDR3 coding sequence is TGTGCCAGCAGCCAAGTGGCCGAAAGCAGTAGCAATCAGCCCCAGCATTTT. Translated, it gives CASSQVAESSSNQPQHF.

This clonotype has at least ten counts. The chain uses TRBV12-3 or TRBV12-4 and TRBJ2-7; TRBD1 is a possible D gene (5 bases). The CDR3 is made up of 14 amino acids. Trimming pared 5 bases from V and 2 bases from J, leaving 13 bases between. CDR3 in amino acids: CASSMQGQPYEQYF. The CDR3 bases are TGTGCCAGCAGTATGCAGGGCCAGCCCTACGAGCAGTACTTC.

This clonotype was recorded many times. The V call is TRBV7-3, the J call TRBJ1-1; no clear D gene. This CDR3 region has 13 residues. Trimming shortened V by 4 bases and J by 1 base, and 7 bases separated the two germline ends. The germline gives CDR1 SGHTA, CDR2 FQGTGA. CDR3 in DNA: TGTGCCAGCAGCTCCCAGAAGAACACTGAAGCTTTCTTT. It yields the protein CASSSQKNTEAFF.

This clonotype was recorded at least ten times. This chain links TRBV5-5 with TRBJ2-5; 8 nucleotides align to TRBD2. V lost 0 bases, J lost 5 bases, and 9 bases stayed unmatched. The germline V gene has CDR1 SGHKS and CDR2 YYEKEE (reference sequence). The length of the CDR3 is 16 residues. The CDR3 sequence is CASSLEAGDVWETQYF. Here the CDR3 DNA reads TGTGCCAGCAGCTTGGAAGCGGGAGATGTTTGGGAGACCCAGTACTTC.

The chain recombines TRBV11-1 with TRBJ1-5; the D is unclear. The CDR3 spans 12 residues. V dropped 9 bases and J dropped 9 bases, with 15 bases sitting between them. The germline CDR1 and CDR2 sequences are SGHAT and FQDESV (reference sequence). CDR3 bases: TGTGCCAGGAGCAACGATCGGGGGCCCCAGCATTTT. This sequence encodes CARSNDRGPQHF.